This T cell receptor (beta chain) was retrieved from a study of cytotoxic CD8 clonotypes in ibrutinib-treated CLL. About the research overall: Overall, some 25 responses were partial and 2 complete; following median roughly six years, around 15 patients stayed remitted and 12 progressed. Timing of response sample collection was a median roughly twelve months after treatment start, with a range of 6 to 36.

Findings of the study overall: Collection times varied between progressing and sustained-remission patients. Public clonotypes occurred uncommonly; on treatment, they contracted or remained stable.

The CDR3 extends over 15 amino acids. Germline CDR1 reads SEHNR; CDR2 reads FQNEAQ (reference sequence). Trimming removed 1 base from V and 5 bases from J, with 13 bases in between. This clone showed up just once. Its antigen is currently unknown. Using immunoSEQ multiplex PCR, the repertoire was profiled, and TCRdb retains in-frame clones only, with some absent. The profile shows about 50,000 clones, 75% to 90% of them singletons. This sequence originates from a human donor with chronic lymphocytic leukemia. This specimen consisted of PBMCs, obtained after 24 months of ibrutinib treatment. The chain carries TRBV7-9 and TRBJ2-3, with D tentatively TRBD2 (5 bases). CDR3 sequence: CASSLGLVEGDTQYF. The DNA for the CDR3 is TGTGCCAGCAGCTTAGGGTTAGTAGAGGGAGATACGCAGTATTTT.